This T cell receptor (beta chain) was found in a study of T-cell reconstitution after alpha-beta-depleted transplantation in children. Using unique molecular identifiers, the investigators prepared the TCRbeta library. TCRdb reprocessed the PCR reads with MiXCR, giving one entry per CDR3 protein. The sample holds about 610,000 distinct CDR3 sequences, more than 9% seen once. Trimming cost V 3 bases and J 2 bases; bases outside gene matches: 7. This CDR3 spans 15 amino acids. From germline, CDR1 is SEHNR and CDR2 FQNEAQ (reference sequence). This receptor was obtained from a human donor who donated a stem cell graft to a child with acute myeloid leukemia. Specimen: PBMCs from the stem cell graft donor, collected from the stem cell graft. The rearrangement uses TRBV7-9 and TRBJ2-7, with TRBD1 matching 7 bases. CDR3 DNA sequence: TGTGCCAGCAGCTTTAAAGGGGGCGGACCCTACGAGCAGTACTTC. It specifies CASSFKGGGPYEQYF.